This T cell receptor beta chain comes out of a study of T cell responses to AZD1222 COVID-19 vaccine (dated by TCRdb to about 2021). Describing the broader study: TCR sequencing covered more than 230 trial participants: some 210 given two doses of AZD1222 and about 26 given two doses of MenACWY control vaccine. Trial participants were enrolled by age into subgroups of 18-55, 56-69 and 70-plus years, and roughly 150, 30 and 60 TCR-sequenced participants, respectively, were included in these subgroups.

According to the germline V gene (reference sequence), CDR1 reads LNHDA and CDR2 reads SQIVND. V is clipped by 3 bases and J by 4 bases, and the sequence between their germline boundaries is 13 bases long. The CDR3, cysteine through phenylalanine, is 15 amino acids long. Only CDR3 DNA remains: 45 bases, in frame from the first base. The CDR3 regions of human TCRbeta chains were analyzed by immunosequencing. The paper's data handling went like this. Repertoire TCRs were checked for matches against a reference library of SARS-CoV-2-specific TCRs that had been generated using the MIRA antigen-specificity platform. Breadth was defined as the fraction of unique TCRs that were SARS-CoV-2-associated. Depth was defined as the fraction of total T cells that were SARS-CoV-2-associated. Using the MIRA data, each spike-specific TCR was assigned both to the spike region to which the TCR was reactive and to a CD4 or CD8 class. Log10-transformed breadth and depth values were compared by one-way ANOVA with Sidak's multiple comparisons tests. This is the immuneACCESS table as TCRdb keeps it, with only in-frame sequences that have V and J called. A part of the clones is gone; compared with another copy, unresolved V genes explain less than half, and the rest is unexplained. V and J calls plus clone size are reproduced from that table; the DNA served to infer D and trimming. This sample has 150,000 to 200,000 clones in its table, and about 93% of those were observed once. Of the sample, 1% falls within the top ten clones.

Comment on this clone: There is no known antigen for this receptor. The sample holds no much larger clone one base away, and base qualities are not on file.

The time point label here, explained by the study, means: about 28 days (+/-7) after the second vaccine dose. The sample's treatment or condition label is to be understood as: meningococcal conjugate vaccine given as trial control. The vaccinee samples were drawn from two UK trials, COV001 and COV002, one of which was a single-blind randomized controlled phase 2/3 trial testing AZD1222 (ChAdOx1 nCoV-19) in healthy adults. For TCRbeta chain sequencing, PBMC samples from trial participants were taken at day 0 and at day 28 after the second dose. The paper as a whole reports these results and caveats: Because no day 14 peak-response samples were available, repertoires were characterized only after the peak T cell response. Participants were mostly white British, with more females than males. The authors suggested clonal diversity may have been underestimated. Spike-specific TCR breadth and depth rose significantly after two AZD1222 doses compared with day 0 and with MenACWY recipients. Conclusions about previously exposed vaccinees are limited, since just 6 or 7 AZD1222 recipients were seropositive for SARS-CoV-2 at baseline. The 56-69-year group was small, and its depth increase did not reach significance, likely because of low power. Vaccine-associated CD4 TCRs spanned the whole spike protein, with dominant responses in regions 160-218 and 743-854. Epitopes outside the regions mutated in the B.1.351 and B.1.1.7 variants were reportedly recognized by nearly half of the unique spike-specific TCRs.

In this chain, TRBV19 is recombined with TRBJ2-1; no D gene is confidently identified. The clonotype was recovered from an adult who received the MenACWY meningococcal vaccine as a control. Sequenced here: peripheral blood, sampled 28 days after the second dose of the MenACWY control vaccine. The sequenced DNA is TGTGCCAGTAGTATCTCCGTTGGGTCGTACAATGAGCAGTTCTTC. This yields the protein CASSISVGSYNEQFF.